Below are 9 T cell receptor beta chains sequenced from a single sample in a study of blood T cells in healthy people across ages (dated by TCRdb to between 2014 and 2017). Libraries were constructed by 5' RACE. Data came from an Illumina HiSeq 2500. A second PCR of roughly 6 to 11 cycles was run with a J-beta primer mix and a sample-barcoded 5' primer. Using fastp trimming at Q25 and MiXCR clonotype assembly, TCRdb reanalyzed the public sequencing data and kept in-frame beta chains. Identical CDR3 protein sequences are pooled into one entry, listed with their most common genes and DNA. This sample has around 1,000,000 distinct CDR3 sequences in its table, and about 25% of those were observed once. Of the sample, approximately 0.79% falls within the top ten clones. This sample was also put to use in a study of T cells of mothers and their children.

The source material was blood. The source of these receptors is a girl under 10 years old in good health.

The chain combines TRBV7-6 with TRBJ2-1; TRBD1 agrees at 8 bases. The J segment lost 6 bases and the V segment lost 5 bases, leaving 9 bases of the junction unmatched. CDR1 is SGHVS and CDR2 is FNYEAQ in the germline V gene. The CDR3 has 15 amino acids. CDR3 bases: TGTGCCAGCAGCGGCCCCGGGACAGGTTCCAATGAGCAGTTCTTC. This sequence encodes CASSGPGTGSNEQFF.

This chain uses TRBV29-1 with TRBJ2-5; D tentatively reads TRBD1 or TRBD2 (5 bases each). The DNA matches TRBJ2-7 better at its end, which makes the J call doubtful. The CDR3 extends over 11 amino acids. The germline gives CDR1 SQVTM, CDR2 ANQGSEA. The CDR3 region is CSVLRAGEQYF. CDR3 coding DNA: TGCAGCGTCCTCAGGGCGGGCGAGCAGTACTTC.

This clonotype has more than one count but fewer than ten. The chain is built from TRBV7-9 and TRBJ1-2; maybe TRBD1 (6 bases). Trimming pared 2 bases from V and 3 bases from J, leaving 19 bases between. The CDR3 consists of 17 residues. Germline assignment: CDR1 SEHNR and CDR2 FQNEAQ (reference sequence). The CDR3 coding sequence is TGTGCCAGCAGCTTATTCGGTCAGGGGTACTACGACTATGGCTACACCTTC. Protein product: CASSLFGQGYYDYGYTF.

This clonotype was counted at least ten times. The rearrangement uses TRBV7-2 and TRBJ2-5; no reliable D call. CDR1 is SGHTA and CDR2 is FQGNSA in the germline V gene. The CDR3 has 14 amino acids. Deletions cut 2 bases from V and 3 bases from J, with 10 bases between. CDR3 in DNA: TGTGCCAGCAGCTTAAATTCTGGGGAAGAGACCCAGTACTTC. This sequence encodes CASSLNSGEETQYF.

This clonotype turned up a few times. V gene TRBV4-1 combines with J gene TRBJ2-7; 7 nucleotides align to TRBD1. This CDR3 contains 15 residues. Germline CDR1 MGHRA, CDR2 YSYEKL. Losses at the gene ends were 1 base for V and 1 base for J; bases not matched to a gene: 4. Written as DNA, the CDR3 is TGCGCCAGCAGCCAAGTCTGGGACAGATCCTACGAGCAGTACTTC. Protein product: CASSQVWDRSYEQYF.

There are a few counts of this clonotype. The chain uses TRBV12-3 or TRBV12-4 and TRBJ1-5; possible D gene TRBD1, 5 bases. CDR3 size: 14 residues. Trimming left V 4 bases short and J 4 bases short, with 11 bases between. The CDR3 protein is CASSYLDTNQPQHF. DNA of the CDR3: TGTGCCAGCAGTTACTTGGACACGAATCAGCCCCAGCATTTT.

This sequence joins TRBV5-1 and TRBJ2-5; TRBD2 matches 10 bases. From germline, CDR1 is SGHRS and CDR2 YFSETQ. V gave up 4 bases and J gave up 7 bases; unmatched junction bases: 4. CDR3 length: 13 amino acids. The CDR3 reads CASSPWTSGTQYF. The DNA of the CDR3 is TGCGCCAGCAGCCCCTGGACTAGCGGGACCCAGTACTTC.

The sample holds a few counts of this clonotype. The rearrangement uses TRBV7-9 and TRBJ2-2; tentatively, D is TRBD2 (6 bases). Germline values: CDR1 SEHNR, CDR2 FQNEAQ (reference sequence). Trimming removed 3 bases from V and 2 bases from J, with 10 bases in between. The CDR3 extends over 15 amino acids. The CDR3 region has the DNA TGTGCCAGCAGCTTGCCCGGGACTAACACCGGGGAGCTGTTTTTT. Its translation is CASSLPGTNTGELFF. Looking up the rest from reference TRBV7-9 and TRBJ2-2 gives the full variable domain: DTGVSQNPRHKITKRGQNVTFRCDPISEHNRLYWYRQTLGQGPEFLTYFQNEAQLEKSRLLSDRFSAERPKGSFSTLEIQRTEQGDSAMYLCASSLPGTNTGELFFGEGSRLTVL.

CDR3 region: CASRGQTYQPQHF. CDR3 DNA sequence: TGTGCCAGCAGGGGACAGACTTATCAGCCCCAGCATTTT. The chain links TRBV28 to TRBJ1-5; TRBD1 matches at 7 bases. J lost 5 bases, V lost 6 bases, and 4 bases had no gene match. The CDR3 has 13 amino acids. Germline assignment: CDR1 MDHEN and CDR2 SYDVKM.